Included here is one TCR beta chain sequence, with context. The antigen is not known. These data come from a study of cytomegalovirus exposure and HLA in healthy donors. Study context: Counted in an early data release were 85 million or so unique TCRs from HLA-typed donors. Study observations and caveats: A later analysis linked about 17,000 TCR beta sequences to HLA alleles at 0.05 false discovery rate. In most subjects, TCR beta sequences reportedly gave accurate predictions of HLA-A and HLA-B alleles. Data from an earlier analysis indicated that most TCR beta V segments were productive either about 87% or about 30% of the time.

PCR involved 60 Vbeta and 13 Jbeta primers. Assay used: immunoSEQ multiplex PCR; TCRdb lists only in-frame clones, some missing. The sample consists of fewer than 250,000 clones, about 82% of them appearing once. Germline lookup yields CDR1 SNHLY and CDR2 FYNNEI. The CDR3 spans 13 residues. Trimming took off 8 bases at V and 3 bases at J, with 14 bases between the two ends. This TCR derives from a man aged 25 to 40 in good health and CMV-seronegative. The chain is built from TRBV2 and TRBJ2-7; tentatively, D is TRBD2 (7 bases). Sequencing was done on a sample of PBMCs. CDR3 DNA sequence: TGTGCCAGCCTCGCCGGGGGGCTCTACGAGCAGTACTTC. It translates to CASLAGGLYEQYF.